This T cell receptor (beta chain) was sequenced for a study of blood T cell repertoires in COVID-19. Using immunoSEQ multiplex PCR, the repertoire was profiled, and TCRdb retains in-frame clones only, with some absent. The sample has approximately 63,000 clones; about 70% are singletons. The length of the CDR3 is 10 residues. V dropped 10 bases and J dropped 11; count of bases not matched to a gene: 4. The clonotype originates from a woman older than 75 with acute or convalescent COVID-19. V usage is TRBV12-3 or TRBV12-4 and J usage is TRBJ2-2; TRBD1 agrees at 7 bases. The specimen sequenced was peripheral blood. CDR3 loop: CATRGGELFF. CDR3 DNA: TGTGCCACCCGAGGGGGCGAGCTGTTTTTT.